This TCR beta chain was identified in a study of shared clonotypes between healthy human individuals. To note about this clone: Its antigen is currently unknown.

Notes on the study in general: Naive subsets, compared against memory subsets, generally had larger estimated richness values.

Splitting of CD4+ cells produced CD45RA+ naive and CD45RA-negative memory subsets. Germline loops: CDR1 SEHNR, CDR2 FQNEAQ (reference sequence). V was clipped by 5 bases and J by 5 bases, with 19 bases between them. The CDR3 totals 15 residues. Repertoires were generated with immunoSEQ multiplex PCR, while TCRdb's copy carries only in-frame clones and drops some. Of around 2.3 million clones in the sample, roughly 95% were seen once. The TCR originated in a man younger than 30 in good health. This chain connects TRBV7-9 to TRBJ2-7, with D possibly TRBD2 on 7 matching bases. Sequences were obtained from naive CD4+ T cells sorted from blood. Subset of the sample: CD45RA+ positively selected. In nucleotides, the CDR3 is TGTGCCAGCAGCCCCGAGTCGGGGGGACATCACGAGCAGTACTTC. Its translation is CASSPESGGHHEQYF.